This TCR beta chain appears in the sequencing data of a study of blood T cell repertoires in COVID-19. V lost 2 bases to trimming and J lost 8 bases, with 6 bases between them. The CDR3 loop spans 11 amino acids. Germline-derived CDR1 and CDR2 are SGHTA and FQGNSA. Sequenced by immunoSEQ multiplex PCR; TCRdb stores in-frame clones only, minus some. The data contain some 240,000 clones, 92% of them singletons. This receptor was obtained from a man aged 55-75 years with COVID-19, enrolled during active disease. The rearrangement uses TRBV7-2 and TRBJ1-2; perhaps TRBD1 as D (5 bases). The material sequenced was peripheral blood. The CDR3 is CASSLWGGYTF. The DNA for the CDR3 is TGTGCCAGCAGCTTATGGGGCGGCTACACCTTC.